The clone carrying this T cell receptor (beta chain) came up once. The antigen remains undetermined. Profiled with immunoSEQ multiplex PCR; TCRdb holds only in-frame clones, not every one. The sample shows over 75,000 clones, approximately 90% of them seen only once. This sample stems from a study of cytomegalovirus exposure and HLA in healthy donors. Study details: The 90 to 150 validation repertoires used a platform that matched the one used for the approximately 700 first-cohort repertoires, as a later analysis reported.

The donors were in the approximately 110-subject validation cohort; that cohort was separate from the roughly 680-subject first cohort. Germline V gene data show CDR1 as MNHEY and CDR2 as SVGAGI. This CDR3 has 14 amino acids. The V end was cut by 7 bases, the J end by 4 bases, with 16 bases between. The study's findings and limits: A few of the chains that were CMV-associated were confirmed in vitro to be specific for CMV antigens. The authors listed around 150 TCR beta chains as cytomegalovirus-associated.

Sequencing used PBMCs. The chain is built from TRBV6-5 and TRBJ1-2; D unclear. The sequence was obtained from a young man in good health and CMV-seronegative. The CDR3 DNA reads TGTGCCAGCAATTTTTGGCAGGCCACCTATGGCTACACCTTC. Encoded protein: CASNFWQATYGYTF.